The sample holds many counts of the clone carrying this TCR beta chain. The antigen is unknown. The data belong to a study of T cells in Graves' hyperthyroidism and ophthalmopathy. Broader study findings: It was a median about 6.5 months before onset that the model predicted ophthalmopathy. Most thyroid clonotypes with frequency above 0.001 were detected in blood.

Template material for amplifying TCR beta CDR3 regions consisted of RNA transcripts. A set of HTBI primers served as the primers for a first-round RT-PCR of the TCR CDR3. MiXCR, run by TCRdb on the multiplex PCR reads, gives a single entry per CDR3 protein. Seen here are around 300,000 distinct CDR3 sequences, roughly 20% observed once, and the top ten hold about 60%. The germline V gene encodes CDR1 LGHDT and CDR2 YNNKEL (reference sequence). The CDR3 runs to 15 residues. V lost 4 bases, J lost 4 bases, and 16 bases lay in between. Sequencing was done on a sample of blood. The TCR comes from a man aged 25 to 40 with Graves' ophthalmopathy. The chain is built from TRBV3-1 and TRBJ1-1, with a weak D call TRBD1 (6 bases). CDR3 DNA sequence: TGTGCCAGCAGCCGGATGAGGGGGGCTGCCACTGAAGCTTTCTTT. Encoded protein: CASSRMRGAATEAFF.